A selection of T cell receptor beta chains follows, all from one sample in a study of neurological immune-mediated disorders. TCRdb independently ran MiXCR on the 5' RACE reads; one entry per CDR3 protein. Among tens of thousands of distinct CDR3 sequences, approximately 25% were seen once, and the ten largest hold less than 6%. The specimen sequenced was PBMCs. These receptors were collected from a man aged 55 to 70 with HTLV-1-associated myelopathy (HAM/TSP). Each CDR3 is given with its conserved first and last residue. D genes are given only for firm matches. Rows may omit the clone size; those that give it use once, few, many or a size class.

cdr3_length: 11; j_call: TRBJ2-3; d_call: .; v_call: TRBV12-5; clone_size: many; cdr3_aa: CASGFDGTQYF; cdr3_nt: TGTGCTAGTGGTTTCGACGGTACGCAGTATTTT
cdr3_length: 13; j_call: TRBJ2-1; d_call: TRBD2; v_call: TRBV20-1; clone_size: many; cdr3_aa: CSARSGGRGEQFF; cdr3_nt: TGCAGTGCCCGATCAGGCGGGAGAGGTGAGCAGTTCTTC
cdr3_length: 15; j_call: TRBJ2-5; d_call: .; v_call: TRBV20-1; clone_size: .; cdr3_aa: CSARDSGRFQETQYF; cdr3_nt: TGCAGTGCTAGAGATAGCGGCAGATTTCAAGAGACCCAGTACTTC
cdr3_length: 15; j_call: TRBJ2-5; d_call: .; v_call: TRBV12-3/TRBV12-4; clone_size: many; cdr3_aa: CASSLARQGRETQYF; cdr3_nt: TGTGCCAGCAGTTTAGCGCGGCAGGGTCGGGAGACCCAGTACTTC
cdr3_length: 16; j_call: TRBJ2-1; d_call: .; v_call: TRBV4-2; clone_size: .; cdr3_aa: CASSQVLLRSYNEQFF; cdr3_nt: TGTGCCAGCAGCCAAGTATTACTCCGCTCCTACAATGAGCAGTTCTTC
cdr3_length: 15; j_call: TRBJ1-1; d_call: TRBD1; v_call: TRBV20-1; clone_size: many; cdr3_aa: CSARVYRGLVTEAFF; cdr3_nt: TGCAGTGCTAGAGTTTACAGGGGGCTTGTCACTGAAGCTTTCTTT
cdr3_length: 16; j_call: TRBJ2-7; d_call: TRBD2; v_call: TRBV7-9; clone_size: many; cdr3_aa: CASSLAGSGGAYEQYF; cdr3_nt: TGTGCCAGCAGCTTAGCAGGCAGCGGGGGAGCCTACGAGCAGTACTTC
cdr3_length: 16; j_call: TRBJ2-2; d_call: .; v_call: TRBV5-5; clone_size: once; cdr3_aa: CASSFGSVGVTGELFF; cdr3_nt: TGTGCCAGCAGCTTTGGTTCGGTCGGAGTCACCGGGGAGCTGTTTTTT
cdr3_length: 15; j_call: TRBJ2-5; d_call: TRBD2; v_call: TRBV12-3/TRBV12-4; clone_size: .; cdr3_aa: CASSVTSGIPETQYF; cdr3_nt: TGTGCCAGCAGTGTCACTAGCGGGATACCAGAGACCCAGTACTTC
cdr3_length: 18; j_call: TRBJ2-1; d_call: TRBD2; v_call: TRBV20-1; clone_size: many; cdr3_aa: CSARGTASGGFSYNEQFF; cdr3_nt: TGCAGTGCTAGAGGAACGGCTAGCGGGGGATTTTCCTACAATGAGCAGTTCTTC
cdr3_length: 14; j_call: TRBJ1-1; d_call: .; v_call: TRBV3-1; clone_size: .; cdr3_aa: CASSRAGSRTEAFF; cdr3_nt: TGTGCCAGCAGCCGTGCGGGTTCGCGCACTGAAGCTTTCTTT
cdr3_length: 15; j_call: TRBJ1-2; d_call: .; v_call: TRBV27; clone_size: many; cdr3_aa: CASSFGPSGGYGYTF; cdr3_nt: TGTGCCAGCAGTTTTGGACCCTCTGGAGGCTATGGCTACACCTTC
cdr3_length: 15; j_call: TRBJ2-1; d_call: TRBD1; v_call: TRBV7-6; clone_size: .; cdr3_aa: CASSRQGRSYNEQFF; cdr3_nt: TGTGCCAGCAGCCGACAGGGCCGCTCCTACAATGAGCAGTTCTTC
cdr3_length: 13; j_call: TRBJ1-1; d_call: .; v_call: TRBV5-1; clone_size: many; cdr3_aa: CASSLEQNTEAFF; cdr3_nt: TGCGCCAGCAGCTTGGAACAGAACACTGAAGCTTTCTTT
cdr3_length: 12; j_call: TRBJ2-1; d_call: .; v_call: TRBV12-3/TRBV12-4; clone_size: many; cdr3_aa: CASSLLANEQFF; cdr3_nt: TGTGCCAGCAGTTTATTGGCCAATGAGCAGTTCTTC
cdr3_length: 13; j_call: TRBJ1-1; d_call: TRBD1; v_call: TRBV3-1; clone_size: .; cdr3_aa: CASSQRDSSGAFF; cdr3_nt: TGTGCCAGCAGCCAACGGGACAGTTCAGGAGCTTTCTTT
cdr3_length: 13; j_call: TRBJ1-1; d_call: .; v_call: TRBV2; clone_size: many; cdr3_aa: CASRPTGNTEAFF; cdr3_nt: TGTGCCAGCAGACCGACAGGGAACACTGAAGCTTTCTTT
cdr3_length: 15; j_call: TRBJ2-1; d_call: TRBD2; v_call: TRBV12-3/TRBV12-4; clone_size: .; cdr3_aa: CASSPAGGHVNEQFF; cdr3_nt: TGTGCCAGCAGTCCAGCGGGAGGGCACGTCAATGAGCAGTTCTTC
cdr3_length: 16; j_call: TRBJ1-3; d_call: .; v_call: TRBV9; clone_size: many; cdr3_aa: CASSVVRTFSGNTIYF; cdr3_nt: TGTGCCAGCAGCGTAGTGCGGACTTTCTCTGGAAACACCATATATTTT
cdr3_length: 15; j_call: TRBJ2-7; d_call: TRBD1; v_call: TRBV15; clone_size: many; cdr3_aa: CATSRGGQGAHEQYF; cdr3_nt: TGTGCCACCAGCAGAGGAGGACAGGGGGCCCACGAGCAGTACTTC
cdr3_length: 15; j_call: TRBJ2-1; d_call: TRBD2; v_call: TRBV5-1; clone_size: many; cdr3_aa: CASRGLAGGYNEQFF; cdr3_nt: TGCGCCAGCAGAGGACTAGCGGGAGGGTACAATGAGCAGTTCTTC
cdr3_length: 15; j_call: TRBJ2-1; d_call: TRBD1; v_call: TRBV15; clone_size: .; cdr3_aa: CATSTDRGQGNEQFF; cdr3_nt: TGTGCCACCAGCACGGACAGGGGGCAAGGCAATGAGCAGTTCTTC
cdr3_length: 13; j_call: TRBJ2-5; d_call: .; v_call: TRBV5-1; clone_size: many; cdr3_aa: CASSSLELETQYF; cdr3_nt: TGCGCCAGCAGCTCACTAGAGTTGGAGACCCAGTACTTC
cdr3_length: 17; j_call: TRBJ2-1; d_call: TRBD2; v_call: TRBV5-1; clone_size: few; cdr3_aa: CASSPMTSGRAPNEQFF; cdr3_nt: TGCGCCAGCAGCCCCATGACTAGCGGGAGGGCCCCCAATGAGCAGTTCTTC
cdr3_length: 14; j_call: TRBJ2-5; d_call: TRBD1; v_call: TRBV27; clone_size: few; cdr3_aa: CASRLDRGTGTQYF; cdr3_nt: TGTGCCAGCAGACTCGACAGGGGGACTGGGACCCAGTACTTC
cdr3_length: 16; j_call: TRBJ1-3; d_call: TRBD1; v_call: TRBV7-7; clone_size: .; cdr3_aa: CASSLVETGSRDTIYF; cdr3_nt: TGTGCTAGCAGCTTAGTTGAGACAGGGAGTCGGGACACCATATATTTT
cdr3_length: 15; j_call: TRBJ1-6; d_call: .; v_call: TRBV11-2; clone_size: .; cdr3_aa: CASSVGQSYNSPLHF; cdr3_nt: TGTGCCAGCAGCGTCGGGCAATCCTATAATTCACCCCTCCACTTT
cdr3_length: 13; j_call: TRBJ1-5; d_call: .; v_call: TRBV18; clone_size: few; cdr3_aa: CASSLTTNQPQHF; cdr3_nt: TGTGCCAGCTCCCTAACGACCAATCAGCCCCAGCATTTT
cdr3_length: 13; j_call: TRBJ2-1; d_call: .; v_call: TRBV7-3; clone_size: many; cdr3_aa: CASSLIGADEQFF; cdr3_nt: TGTGCCAGCAGCTTAATCGGGGCTGATGAGCAGTTCTTC
cdr3_length: 15; j_call: TRBJ1-5; d_call: TRBD1; v_call: TRBV28; clone_size: many; cdr3_aa: CASGGTGGGNQPQHF; cdr3_nt: TGTGCCAGCGGCGGGACAGGGGGCGGGAATCAGCCCCAGCATTTT
cdr3_length: 16; j_call: TRBJ2-1; d_call: TRBD1; v_call: TRBV5-6; clone_size: many; cdr3_aa: CASSLAWTGGNYEQFF; cdr3_nt: TGTGCCAGCAGCCTTGCATGGACAGGGGGCAACTATGAGCAGTTCTTC
cdr3_length: 13; j_call: TRBJ1-2; d_call: .; v_call: TRBV29-1; clone_size: many; cdr3_aa: CSVEKDSMYGYTF; cdr3_nt: TGCAGCGTTGAAAAGGACAGCATGTATGGCTACACCTTC
cdr3_length: 16; j_call: TRBJ2-7; d_call: .; v_call: TRBV4-1; clone_size: .; cdr3_aa: CASSQAGFRGTYEQYF; cdr3_nt: TGCGCCAGCAGCCAAGCGGGGTTCAGGGGAACTTACGAGCAGTACTTC
cdr3_length: 19; j_call: TRBJ2-2; d_call: .; v_call: TRBV10-3; clone_size: many; cdr3_aa: CATGSRGAGKVDRTGELFF; cdr3_nt: TGTGCCACCGGGAGCCGTGGGGCAGGGAAGGTGGACAGAACCGGGGAGCTGTTTTTT
cdr3_length: 17; j_call: TRBJ2-3; d_call: TRBD2; v_call: TRBV5-1; clone_size: many; cdr3_aa: CASSLRPGGRATDTQYF; cdr3_nt: TGCGCCAGCAGCTTACGTCCAGGCGGGAGGGCGACAGATACGCAGTATTTT
cdr3_length: 15; j_call: TRBJ2-3; d_call: TRBD2; v_call: TRBV5-1; clone_size: many; cdr3_aa: CASSLFTGGGDTQYF; cdr3_nt: TGCGCCAGCAGCCTATTTACGGGAGGGGGAGATACGCAGTATTTT
cdr3_length: 14; j_call: TRBJ1-2; d_call: TRBD1; v_call: TRBV7-2; clone_size: many; cdr3_aa: CASSRDSSNYGYTF; cdr3_nt: TGTGCCAGCAGCCGGGACAGTTCTAACTATGGCTACACCTTC
cdr3_length: 11; j_call: TRBJ2-7; d_call: TRBD1; v_call: TRBV19; clone_size: few; cdr3_aa: CASGTEYEQYF; cdr3_nt: TGTGCCAGCGGGACAGAGTACGAGCAGTACTTC
cdr3_length: 17; j_call: TRBJ2-3; d_call: TRBD2; v_call: TRBV20-1; clone_size: many; cdr3_aa: CSAPGQLLAGARDTQYF; cdr3_nt: TGCAGTGCTCCGGGACAGCTACTAGCGGGGGCAAGGGATACGCAGTATTTT
cdr3_length: 15; j_call: TRBJ2-3; d_call: TRBD2; v_call: TRBV19; clone_size: many; cdr3_aa: CASSSSSGRLDTQYF; cdr3_nt: TGTGCCAGTAGTAGCAGTAGCGGGAGACTAGATACGCAGTATTTT
cdr3_length: 13; j_call: TRBJ1-1; d_call: .; v_call: TRBV5-1; clone_size: many; cdr3_aa: CASSFTEGTEAFF; cdr3_nt: TGCGCCAGCAGCTTCACGGAGGGGACTGAAGCTTTCTTT
cdr3_length: 13; j_call: TRBJ2-7; d_call: TRBD1; v_call: TRBV6-5; clone_size: many; cdr3_aa: CASSSPGGIEQYF; cdr3_nt: TGTGCCAGCAGTTCCCCAGGGGGCATCGAGCAGTACTTC
cdr3_length: 15; j_call: TRBJ2-5; d_call: TRBD2; v_call: TRBV11-2; clone_size: .; cdr3_aa: CASSRGLAGEETQYF; cdr3_nt: TGTGCCAGCAGCCGTGGACTAGCGGGAGAAGAGACCCAGTACTTC
cdr3_length: 14; j_call: TRBJ2-1; d_call: .; v_call: TRBV5-1; clone_size: once; cdr3_aa: CASKEAGSYNEQFF; cdr3_nt: TGCGCCAGCAAGGAAGCGGGCTCCTACAATGAGCAGTTCTTC
cdr3_length: 13; j_call: TRBJ2-1; d_call: TRBD2; v_call: TRBV5-5; clone_size: many; cdr3_aa: CASSFPGGNEQFF; cdr3_nt: TGTGCCAGCAGCTTCCCGGGGGGCAATGAGCAGTTCTTC